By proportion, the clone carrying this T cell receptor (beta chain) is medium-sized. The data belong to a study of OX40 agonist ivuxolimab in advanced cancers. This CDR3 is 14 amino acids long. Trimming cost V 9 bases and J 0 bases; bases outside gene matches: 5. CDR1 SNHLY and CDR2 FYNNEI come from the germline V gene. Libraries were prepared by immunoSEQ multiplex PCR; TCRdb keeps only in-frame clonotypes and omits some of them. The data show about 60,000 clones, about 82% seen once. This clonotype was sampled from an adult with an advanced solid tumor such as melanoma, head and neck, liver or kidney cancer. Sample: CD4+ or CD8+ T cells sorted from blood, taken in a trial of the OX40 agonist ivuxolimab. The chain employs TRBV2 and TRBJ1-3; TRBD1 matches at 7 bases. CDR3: CASSGGFSGNTIYF. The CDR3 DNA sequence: TGTGCCAGTTCAGGGGGATTCTCTGGAAACACCATATATTTT. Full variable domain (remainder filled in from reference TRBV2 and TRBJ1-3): EPEVTQTPSHQVTQMGQEVILRCVPISNHLYFYWYRQILGQKVEFLVSFYNNEISEKSEIFDDQFSVERPDGSNFTLKIRSTKLEDSAMYFCASSGGFSGNTIYFGEGSWLTVV.